The 9 T cell receptor beta chains given below trace back to one sample, sequenced in a study of OX40 agonist ivuxolimab in advanced cancers. Profiled with immunoSEQ multiplex PCR; TCRdb holds only in-frame clones, not every one. The sample has 120,000 or so clones, 90% to 95% seen once; the top ten hold over 0.15%. The input for sequencing was CD4+ or CD8+ T cells sorted from blood, taken in a trial of the OX40 agonist ivuxolimab. These receptors came from an adult with an advanced solid tumor such as melanoma, head and neck, liver or kidney cancer.

This clone has just one count. The J gene is TRBJ2-1, the V gene TRBV5-1, with 9 bases lining up with TRBD2. Germline lookup yields CDR1 SGHRS and CDR2 YFSETQ. The CDR3 sequence is 15 residues long. Losses at the gene ends were 0 bases for V and 6 bases for J; bases not matched to a gene: 4. In DNA form, the CDR3 reads TGCGCCAGCAGCTTGGTTCTAGCGGGACGCAATGAGCAGTTCTTC. Translated, it gives CASSLVLAGRNEQFF.

This rearrangement joins TRBV4-3 to TRBJ2-2, with 12 bases that match TRBD2. This CDR3 region has 17 residues. Trimming at V came to 0 bases and at J to 6 bases, leaving 5 bases not matched to a gene. Per germline, CDR1 LGHNA and CDR2 YSLEER. CDR3 in amino acids: CASSQDLTSGSPGELFF. In DNA, the CDR3 is TGCGCCAGCAGCCAAGACCTGACTAGCGGGAGCCCCGGGGAGCTGTTTTTT.

V usage is TRBV7-2 and J usage is TRBJ1-5; the D gene is possibly TRBD1 (6 bases). With 3 bases removed from V and 2 bases from J, the gap between germline ends came to 11 bases. Germline V gene lookup returns CDR1 SGHTA and CDR2 FQGNSA. This CDR3 contains 15 residues. Here the CDR3 DNA reads TGTGCCAGCAGCTTGGACAGTTCCGGCAATCAGCCCCAGCATTTT. Encoded protein: CASSLDSSGNQPQHF.

The gene calls are TRBV5-1 and TRBJ2-5, with D hard to call. V was pared by 0 bases and J by 1 base, with 7 bases between. Per the germline V gene, CDR1 is SGHRS and CDR2 is YFSETQ. This CDR3 spans 14 amino acids. The CDR3 is CASSLVDGQETQYF. For the CDR3, the DNA is TGCGCCAGCAGCTTGGTAGACGGCCAAGAGACCCAGTACTTC. Full variable domain (remainder filled in from reference TRBV5-1 and TRBJ2-5): KAGVTQTPRYLIKTRGQQVTLSCSPISGHRSVSWYQQTPGQGLQFLFEYFSETQRNKGNFPGRFSGRQFSNSRSEMNVSTLELGDSALYLCASSLVDGQETQYFGPGTRLLVL.

The chain links TRBV28 to TRBJ2-3; D might be TRBD2 (6 bases). V was trimmed by 7 bases and J by 6 bases, leaving 23 bases between them. There are 16 residues in the CDR3. The germline CDR1 and CDR2 sequences are MDHEN and SYDVKM. DNA for the CDR3: TGTGCCAGCACCCTCGGAGGGAATCATCGGTGGGATACGCAGTATTTT. Its protein is CASTLGGNHRWDTQYF.

The rearrangement links TRBV2 to TRBJ2-1; no clear D. Trimming took 1 base from V and 1 from J, leaving 14 bases between them. CDR1 is SNHLY, CDR2 FYNNEI, per germline. This CDR3 region has 17 residues. The CDR3 spells CASSEESGAFSYNEQFF. The CDR3 DNA follows: TGTGCCAGCAGTGAAGAGTCGGGCGCCTTTTCCTACAATGAGCAGTTCTTC. The variable domain in full, completed from reference TRBV2 and TRBJ2-1, reads EPEVTQTPSHQVTQMGQEVILRCVPISNHLYFYWYRQILGQKVEFLVSFYNNEISEKSEIFDDQFSVERPDGSNFTLKIRSTKLEDSAMYFCASSEESGAFSYNEQFFGPGTRLTVL.

This chain uses TRBV7-2 with TRBJ2-7; possibly TRBD1 or TRBD2 for D (5 bases each). Germline CDR1 is SGHTA and CDR2 is FQGNSA. The CDR3 is 17 residues long. Trimming took off 1 base at V and 2 bases at J, with 18 bases between the two ends. CDR3 residues: CASSLGGGWISTYEQYF. CDR3 DNA: TGTGCCAGCAGCTTAGGTGGGGGTTGGATTTCAACCTACGAGCAGTACTTC. The full variable domain, completed using reference TRBV7-2 and TRBJ2-7, is GAGVSQSPSNKVTEKGKDVELRCDPISGHTALYWYRQSLGQGLEFLIYFQGNSAPDKSGLPSDRFSAERTGGSVSTLTIQRTQQEDSAVYLCASSLGGGWISTYEQYFGPGTRLTVT.

This chain uses TRBV11-3 with TRBJ1-1; D is ambiguous. Trimming shortened V by 0 bases and J by 7 bases, and 6 bases separated the two germline ends. Germline CDR1 and CDR2: SGHNT and YENEEA. CDR3 size: 12 residues. CDR3 loop: CASSLEMGEAFF. The DNA of the CDR3 is TGTGCCAGCAGCTTAGAGATGGGTGAAGCTTTCTTT.

V and J are TRBV6-5 and TRBJ2-7; TRBD1 matches at 10 bases. There are 15 residues in the CDR3. The V segment lost 5 bases and the J segment 5 bases; nucleotides outside the gene matches: 9. From germline, CDR1 is MNHEY and CDR2 SVGAGI. The CDR3 nucleotides read TGTGCCAGCAGTCGCGGGACAGGGGACGAACACGAGCAGTACTTC. Translation gives CASSRGTGDEHEQYF.